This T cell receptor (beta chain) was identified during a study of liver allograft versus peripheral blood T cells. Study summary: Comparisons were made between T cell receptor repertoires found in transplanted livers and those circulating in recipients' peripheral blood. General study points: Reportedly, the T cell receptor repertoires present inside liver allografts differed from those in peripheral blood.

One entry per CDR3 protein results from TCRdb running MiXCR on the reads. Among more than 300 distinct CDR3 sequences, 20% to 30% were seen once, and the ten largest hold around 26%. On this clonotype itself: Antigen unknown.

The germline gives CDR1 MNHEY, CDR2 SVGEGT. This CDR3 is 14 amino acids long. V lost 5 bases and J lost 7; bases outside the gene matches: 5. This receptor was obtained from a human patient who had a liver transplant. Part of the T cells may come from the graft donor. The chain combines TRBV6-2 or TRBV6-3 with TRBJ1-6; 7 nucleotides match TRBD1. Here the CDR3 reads CASSPGTENSPLHF. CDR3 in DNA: TGTGCCAGCAGTCCCGGGACAGAGAATTCACCCCTCCACTTT.